This TCR beta chain was observed in a study of blood T cell repertoires in COVID-19. The assay was immunoSEQ multiplex PCR, and TCRdb's table has in-frame clones only and misses some. The table shows 120,000 to 150,000 clones, with about 85% occurring only once. Sequencing was performed on peripheral blood. The receptor was derived from a human donor in a cohort sampled during active COVID-19.

The CDR3 DNA sequence: TGTGCCAGTAGTATAGGCAGGGGGCTTGGCCACAATGAGCAGTTCTTC. This gives the protein CASSIGRGLGHNEQFF. This chain links TRBV19 with TRBJ2-1; the match to TRBD1 covers 8 bases. This CDR3 has 16 amino acids. Germline CDR1 LNHDA, CDR2 SQIVND (reference sequence). V lost 1 base and J lost 5; bases outside the gene matches: 7.